This T cell receptor beta chain was retrieved from a study of T cells in Graves' hyperthyroidism and ophthalmopathy. Study-level background: Peripheral blood draws took place at initial diagnosis, ahead of any treatment.

Amplification of TCR beta CDR3 regions was performed using RNA transcripts as template. The study used the HTBI primer set for a first-round RT-PCR of the TCR CDR3. Each CDR3 protein gets one entry after TCRdb re-called the multiplex PCR reads with MiXCR. This table has hundreds of thousands of distinct CDR3 sequences, roughly 14% appearing once. This CDR3 has 16 amino acids. The germline V gene encodes CDR1 SGDLS and CDR2 YYNGEE. Losses at the gene ends were 3 bases for V and 2 bases for J; bases not matched to a gene: 7. Sequences were obtained from blood. The chain is built from TRBV9 and TRBJ2-3; the match to TRBD2 covers 9 bases. The receptor's source is a woman aged 50 to 65 with Graves' ophthalmopathy. This CDR3 is CASSAGASGNTDTQYF. CDR3 in DNA: TGTGCCAGCAGCGCCGGGGCTAGCGGGAACACAGATACGCAGTATTTT.